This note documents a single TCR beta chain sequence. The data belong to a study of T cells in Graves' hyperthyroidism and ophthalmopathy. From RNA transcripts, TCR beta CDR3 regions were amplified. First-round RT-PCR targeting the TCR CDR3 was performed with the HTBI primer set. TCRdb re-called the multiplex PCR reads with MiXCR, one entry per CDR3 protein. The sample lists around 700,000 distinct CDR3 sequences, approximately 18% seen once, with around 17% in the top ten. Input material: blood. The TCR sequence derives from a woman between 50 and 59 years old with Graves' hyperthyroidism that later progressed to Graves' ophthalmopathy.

The CDR3 loop is CASSPPLDSWTDTQYF. CDR3 coding DNA: TGTGCCAGTAGTCCGCCCCTGGACAGTTGGACAGATACGCAGTATTTT. This sequence joins TRBV19 and TRBJ2-3; D might be TRBD1 (6 bases). Trimming took 5 bases from V and 3 from J, leaving 18 bases between them. The CDR3 is 16 amino acids. Germline V CDR1 and CDR2: LNHDA, SQIVND (reference sequence).